The 13 T cell receptor beta chains reported below all come from one sample, sequenced in a study of CD8 T cells in Susac syndrome. Reverse transcription of 0.5 to 1 ug RNA was performed with random hexamers. TCRdb used MiXCR to reprocess the immunoSEQ multiplex PCR reads, holding one entry per CDR3 protein. This sample carries tens of thousands of distinct CDR3 sequences, about 95% of them seen once, and the ten largest clones take about 0.3%. The sample consisted of CD4+ T cells from PBMCs. The receptors were gathered from a human donor with Susac syndrome.

A single count supports this clonotype. The rearrangement joins TRBV5-4 to TRBJ2-1; D unresolved. From germline, CDR1 is SGHNT and CDR2 YYREEE (reference sequence). There are 15 residues in the CDR3. V was shortened by 0 bases and J by 4 bases, with 11 bases between the two germline ends. CDR3 nucleotides: TGTGCCAGCAGCTTGGGGAAACAGACATACAATGAGCAGTTCTTC. It encodes CASSLGKQTYNEQFF. The variable domain in full, completed from reference TRBV5-4 and TRBJ2-1, reads ETGVTQSPTHLIKTRGQQVTLRCSSQSGHNTVSWYQQALGQGPQFIFQYYREEENGRGNFPPRFSGLQFPNYSSELNVNALELDDSALYLCASSLGKQTYNEQFFGPGTRLTVL.

This chain joins TRBV9 and TRBJ2-5, with 7 positions matching TRBD2. The CDR3 extends over 18 amino acids. V lost 3 bases, J lost 7 bases, and 21 bases stayed unmatched. Germline V gene sequence: CDR1 SGDLS, CDR2 YYNGEE. The DNA for the CDR3 is TGTGCCAGCAGCGCGCGGACCACCACTACCTTTGGGGAGGGGACCCAGTACTTC. Its translation is CASSARTTTTFGEGTQYF. Based on the CDR3 plus reference TRBV9 and TRBJ2-5, the full variable domain is DSGVTQTPKHLITATGQRVTLRCSPRSGDLSVYWYQQSLDQGLQFLIQYYNGEERAKGNILERFSAQQFPDLHSELNLSSLELGDSALYFCASSARTTTTFGEGTQYFGPGTRLLVL.

V gene TRBV5-4 combines with J gene TRBJ2-1, with D possibly being TRBD1 or TRBD2 (5 bases each). Trimming removed 4 bases from V and 4 bases from J, with 15 bases in between. The CDR3 length is 15 residues. CDR1 and CDR2 (germline): SGHNT, YYREEE (reference sequence). CDR3 amino acids: CASSTTGAHYNEQFF. CDR3 bases: TGTGCCAGCAGCACAACCGGGGCCCATTACAATGAGCAGTTCTTC.

The chain couples TRBV7-3 to TRBJ2-7; TRBD1 is a possible D gene (9 bases). Germline CDR1 is SGHTA and CDR2 is FQGTGA. Trimming took 5 bases from V and 4 from J, leaving 21 bases between them. The CDR3 is made up of 16 amino acids. The DNA of the CDR3 is TGTGCCAGCAGCCCCGGGGGGGGACAGGGTCGTTACGAGCAGTACTTC. This sequence encodes CASSPGGGQGRYEQYF.

V usage is TRBV7-6 and J usage is TRBJ2-2, with D maybe TRBD2 (6 bases). The CDR3 length is 14 residues. Germline CDR1 is SGHVS and CDR2 is FNYEAQ. The ends were cut back, 2 bases at V and 9 bases at J, with 13 bases in the middle. CDR3 region: CASSLYAGRRELFF. The CDR3 DNA follows: TGTGCCAGCAGCTTATACGCGGGGCGTCGGGAGCTGTTTTTT.

The gene calls are TRBV29-1 and TRBJ2-6; D not certain. The CDR3 length is 16 residues. The germline V and J ends were trimmed by 6 bases and 0 bases, with 15 bases remaining between them. Per the germline V gene, CDR1 is SQVTM and CDR2 is ANQGSEA. The CDR3 DNA is TGCAGCGTGTCGAGAGACACAGACTCTGGGGCCAACGTCCTGACTTTC. It encodes CSVSRDTDSGANVLTF.

The V and J genes are TRBV12-5 and TRBJ1-1; D ambiguous. This CDR3 is 13 amino acids long. CDR1 LGHNT and CDR2 FRNRAP come from the germline V gene. Deletions cut 6 bases from V and 11 bases from J, with 19 bases between. CDR3 in DNA: TGTGCTAGTGGCCCATCGGGAAAACCTGGGGCTTTCTTT. Translated: CASGPSGKPGAFF.

In its sample, this clonotype was seen a few times. The genes are TRBV19 and TRBJ2-7; D might be TRBD2 (6 bases). V lost 5 bases and J 0 bases, leaving 11 bases between the germline ends. Germline V gives CDR1 LNHDA, CDR2 SQIVND (reference sequence). The CDR3 sequence is 14 residues long. CDR3 DNA: TGTGCCAGTAGTCCCCGGGACTCCTCCTACGAGCAGTACTTC. This translates into CASSPRDSSYEQYF.

The chain recombines TRBV20-1 with TRBJ1-2; no clear D gene. The CDR3 spans 13 residues. Trimming left V 3 bases short and J 6 bases short, with 14 bases between. Germline CDR1 is DFQATT and CDR2 is SNEGSKA (reference sequence). The DNA for the CDR3 is TGCAGTGCTAGTCCCGGACTTAGCGATGGCTACACCTTC. Its translation: CSASPGLSDGYTF.

The chain recombines TRBV11-2 with TRBJ2-3; D is undetermined. This CDR3 is 15 amino acids long. Germline lookup yields CDR1 SGHAT and CDR2 FQNNGV. Trimming shortened V by 5 bases and J by 0 bases, and 12 bases separated the two germline ends. The CDR3 nucleotides read TGTGCCAGCAGCCGCGAAGTACACAGCACAGATACGCAGTATTTT. This codes for CASSREVHSTDTQYF.

V gene TRBV19 combines with J gene TRBJ1-1, with 8 nucleotides matching TRBD1. V lost 6 bases, J lost 5 bases, and 11 bases stayed unmatched. The CDR3 sequence is 15 residues long. Germline V gives CDR1 LNHDA, CDR2 SQIVND (reference sequence). CDR3 sequence: CASSSMDRAETEAFF. The CDR3 DNA reads as TGTGCCAGTAGCTCGATGGACAGGGCGGAAACTGAAGCTTTCTTT.

CDR3 amino acids: CASSPGGGTNYGYTF. In DNA form, the CDR3 reads TGTGCCAGCTCACCTGGAGGGGGCACTAACTATGGCTACACCTTC. V gene TRBV18 combines with J gene TRBJ1-2, with 7 bases matching TRBD1. Germline values: CDR1 KGHSH, CDR2 LQKENI. The length of the CDR3 is 15 residues. V was clipped by 3 bases and J by 0 bases; unmatched bases: 4.

This clonotype is a singleton in its sample. The chain employs TRBV12-3 or TRBV12-4 and TRBJ1-1; the D is unclear. This CDR3 has 14 residues. Trimming removed 6 bases from V and 6 bases from J, with 17 bases in between. The CDR3 loop is CASSPEVAWAEAFF. CDR3 sequence (DNA): TGTGCCAGCAGCCCCGAAGTTGCCTGGGCTGAAGCTTTCTTT.